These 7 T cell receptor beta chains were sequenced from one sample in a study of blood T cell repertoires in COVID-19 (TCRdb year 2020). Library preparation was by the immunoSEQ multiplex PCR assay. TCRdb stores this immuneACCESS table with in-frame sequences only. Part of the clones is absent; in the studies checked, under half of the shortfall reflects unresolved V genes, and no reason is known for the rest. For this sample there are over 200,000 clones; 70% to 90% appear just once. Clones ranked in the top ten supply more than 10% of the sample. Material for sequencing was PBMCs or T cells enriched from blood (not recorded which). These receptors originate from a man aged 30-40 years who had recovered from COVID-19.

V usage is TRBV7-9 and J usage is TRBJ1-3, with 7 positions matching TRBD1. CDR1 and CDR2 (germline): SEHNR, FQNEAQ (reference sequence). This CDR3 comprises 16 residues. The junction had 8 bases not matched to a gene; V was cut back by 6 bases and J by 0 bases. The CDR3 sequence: CASRSRRGDSGNTIYF. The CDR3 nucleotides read TGTGCCAGCAGGTCTCGCAGGGGGGACTCTGGAAACACCATATATTTT.

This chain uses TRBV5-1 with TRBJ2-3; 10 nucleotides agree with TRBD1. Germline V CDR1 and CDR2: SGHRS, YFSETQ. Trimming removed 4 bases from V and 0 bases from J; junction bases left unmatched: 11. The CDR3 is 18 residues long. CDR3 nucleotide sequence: TGCGCCAGCAGCGAGAGGACAGGGGGAGTTTCTAGCACAGATACGCAGTATTTT. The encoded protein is CASSERTGGVSSTDTQYF.

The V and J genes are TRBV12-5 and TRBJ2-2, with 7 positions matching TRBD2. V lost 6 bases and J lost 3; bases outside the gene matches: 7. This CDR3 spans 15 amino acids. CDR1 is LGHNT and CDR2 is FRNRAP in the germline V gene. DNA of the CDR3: TGTGCTAGTGGGCCCGGCGGGAGAGACACCGGGGAGCTGTTTTTT. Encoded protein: CASGPGGRDTGELFF.

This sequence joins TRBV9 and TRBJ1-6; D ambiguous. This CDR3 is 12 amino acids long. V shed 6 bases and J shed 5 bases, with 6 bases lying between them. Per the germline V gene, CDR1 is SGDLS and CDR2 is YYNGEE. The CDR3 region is CASNRDNSPLHF. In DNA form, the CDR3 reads TGTGCCAGCAACCGAGATAATTCACCCCTCCACTTT.

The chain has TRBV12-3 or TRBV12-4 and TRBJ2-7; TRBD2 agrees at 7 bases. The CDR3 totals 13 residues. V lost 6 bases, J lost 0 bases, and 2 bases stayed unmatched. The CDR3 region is CASRPSGSYEQYF. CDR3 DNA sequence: TGTGCCAGCAGACCTAGCGGCTCCTACGAGCAGTACTTC.

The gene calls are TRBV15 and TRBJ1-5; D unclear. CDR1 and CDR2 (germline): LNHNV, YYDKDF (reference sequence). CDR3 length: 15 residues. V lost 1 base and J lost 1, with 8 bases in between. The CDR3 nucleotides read TGTGCCACCAGCAGAGGCAGTGAAAGCAATCAGCCCCAGCATTTT. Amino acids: CATSRGSESNQPQHF.

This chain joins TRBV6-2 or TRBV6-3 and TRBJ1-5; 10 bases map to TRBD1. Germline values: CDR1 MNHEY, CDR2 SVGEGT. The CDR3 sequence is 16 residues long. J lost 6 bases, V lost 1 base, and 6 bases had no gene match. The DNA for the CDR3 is TGTGCCAGCAGTTACTGGGGACAGGGGCGGCTTCAGCCCCAGCATTTT. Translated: CASSYWGQGRLQPQHF.